This TCR beta chain was observed in a study of blood T cells in healthy people across ages. CDR3 length: 16 residues. Germline CDR1 and CDR2: MGHRA and YSYEKL. On this clonotype itself: The antigen is not known.

Primed by a sample-barcoded 5' primer and a J-beta primer mix, a second PCR proceeded for 7 to 11 cycles. In TCRdb, the 5' RACE reads were re-called with MiXCR into one record per CDR3 protein. The data hold about 750,000 distinct CDR3 sequences, with roughly 50% observed a single time. Isolation per sample recovered at least 7 million PBMCs. General study findings and limits: Long-lived donors carried more naive CD4+ cells and greater diversity than aged donors. It was held that the diversity estimates obtained from one million T cells were underestimates.

The sample was blood. V gene TRBV4-1 combines with J gene TRBJ2-7; 7 bases match TRBD1. The tail of the sequence fits TRBJ2-4 better, so the J call may be wrong. The receptor was derived from an elderly man in good health. CDR3 DNA sequence: TGCGCCAGCAGCCAAAGAACAGGGGTTCCGTCGGACATTCAGTACTTC. Its translation: CASSQRTGVPSDIQYF.